Reported below is one TCR beta chain. No antigen is known for it. This sample was included in a study of blood T cells in healthy people across ages. Findings and limits, study-wide: Unsorted PBMCs prevented conclusive naive versus antigen-experienced comparison. Aged donors had fewer naive CD4+ cells and lower diversity than long-lived donors. Observed TCR beta diversity per million T cells went down as age went up. This fall followed a roughly linear course with age.

Then a second PCR, running roughly 7 to 11 cycles, was carried out with a sample-barcoded 5' primer and a J-beta primer mix. TCRdb itself ran the 5' RACE reads through MiXCR, one entry per CDR3 protein. This sample has roughly 1,300,000 distinct CDR3 sequences; roughly 59% occur once, and the top ten carry about 6.3%. Extraction of total RNA produced a minimum of 6 micrograms from each sample. The germline V gene has CDR1 SQVTM and CDR2 ANQGSEA. V was shortened by 7 bases and J by 11 bases, with 17 bases between the two germline ends. This CDR3 comprises 11 residues. The sample taken for sequencing was blood. V is TRBV29-1 and J is TRBJ1-1, with D unclear. The receptor was derived from a man between 18 and 29 years old in good health. CDR3 nucleotides: TGCAGCGCCGAAAAAGGGAGTACGGCTTTCTTT. This translates into CSAEKGSTAFF.